One and the same sample provided the 22 T cell receptor beta chains below, sequenced in a study of technical replicates of blood from a handful of donors. Produced via immunoSEQ multiplex PCR; TCRdb's table is partial and in-frame only. The top ten clones hold more than 10% of a sample with about 13,000 clones, roughly three quarters of them seen once. Sequencing was done on a sample of PBMCs. These receptors were obtained from a human donor in good health.

The gene calls are TRBV6-5 and TRBJ1-3; 9 nucleotides align to TRBD1. This CDR3 has 15 amino acids. Germline V gene sequence: CDR1 MNHEY, CDR2 SVGAGI. The V and J ends lost 2 bases and 2 bases, in that order; junction bases with no gene match: 1. The CDR3 coding sequence is TGTGCCAGCAGTTACCGGGACAGGGCTGGAAACACCATATATTTT. Encoded protein: CASSYRDRAGNTIYF.

The chain joins TRBV7-7 to TRBJ2-1, with TRBD2 matching over 7 bases. The CDR3 has 15 residues. Per the germline V gene, CDR1 is SSHAT and CDR2 is FNYEAQ (reference sequence). Losses at the gene ends were 1 base for V and 2 bases for J; bases not matched to a gene: 2. DNA of the CDR3: TGTGCCAGCAGCTTAGGGGGAGGGGCCTACAATGAGCAGTTCTTC. Its protein product is CASSLGGGAYNEQFF.

The chain has TRBV11-2 and TRBJ1-5; D ambiguous. This CDR3 spans 15 amino acids. CDR1 and CDR2 (germline): SGHAT, FQNNGV. The V end lost 0 bases, the J end lost 4 bases, and 10 bases lay between the germline ends. CDR3 nucleotide sequence: TGTGCCAGCAGCTTAGATGTTTCCCTTAATCAGCCCCAGCATTTT. Amino acid sequence: CASSLDVSLNQPQHF.

In DNA, the CDR3 is TGTGCCAGCAGCGACCTCCGCGGGAGCTACACCGGGGAGCTGTTTTTT. Its protein product is CASSDLRGSYTGELFF. The gene calls are TRBV9 and TRBJ2-2; 7 bases are a match to TRBD2. J lost 3 bases, V lost 3 bases, and 8 bases had no gene match. Germline lookup yields CDR1 SGDLS and CDR2 YYNGEE. The CDR3 runs 16 residues. The entire variable domain, with the rest obtained from reference TRBV9 and TRBJ2-2, is as follows: DSGVTQTPKHLITATGQRVTLRCSPRSGDLSVYWYQQSLDQGLQFLIQYYNGEERAKGNILERFSAQQFPDLHSELNLSSLELGDSALYFCASSDLRGSYTGELFFGEGSRLTVL.

The chain has TRBV5-1 and TRBJ2-7; TRBD2 aligns across 13 bases. Trimming removed 1 base from V and 5 bases from J; junction bases left unmatched: 3. Germline assignment: CDR1 SGHRS and CDR2 YFSETQ. The length of the CDR3 is 15 residues. The CDR3 DNA follows: TGCGCCAGCAGCTTGCCAGGACTAGCGGGAGACGAGCAGTACTTC. Encoded protein: CASSLPGLAGDEQYF. The full variable domain, rest sourced from reference TRBV5-1 and TRBJ2-7, is KAGVTQTPRYLIKTRGQQVTLSCSPISGHRSVSWYQQTPGQGLQFLFEYFSETQRNKGNFPGRFSGRQFSNSRSEMNVSTLELGDSALYLCASSLPGLAGDEQYFGPGTRLTVT.

This chain uses TRBV6-4 with TRBJ2-2; 7 bases map to TRBD2. CDR1 is MRHNA and CDR2 is SNTAGT in the germline V gene. The CDR3 spans 13 residues. The trim removed 4 bases at V and 4 bases at J, leaving 0 bases unmatched. CDR3 DNA: TGTGCCAGCAGTGGACTAGCCACCGGGGAGCTGTTTTTT. Translated: CASSGLATGELFF.

The V call is TRBV2, the J call TRBJ2-7, with TRBD2 matching over 8 bases. After removal of 5 bases from V and 3 bases from J, the junction contained 3 bases not matched to a gene. The CDR3 runs 13 residues. Per germline, CDR1 SNHLY and CDR2 FYNNEI. The CDR3 here is CASSTAGVYEQYF. CDR3 bases: TGTGCCAGCAGTACAGCGGGGGTCTACGAGCAGTACTTC.

The chain carries TRBV28 and TRBJ2-1; TRBD2 agrees at 12 bases. Germline CDR1 is MDHEN and CDR2 is SYDVKM. The J segment lost 0 bases and the V segment lost 7 bases, leaving 4 bases of the junction unmatched. CDR3 size: 16 residues. CDR3 nucleotides: TGTGCCAGCATTCTAGCGGGAGGGAGCTCCTACAATGAGCAGTTCTTC. Translated, it gives CASILAGGSSYNEQFF.

The chain uses TRBV5-6 and TRBJ2-2, with a tentative D call TRBD2 (5 bases). The CDR3 contains 15 residues. The germline V gene encodes CDR1 SGHDT and CDR2 YYEEEE. V was cut by 4 bases and J by 7 bases, with 17 bases left in between. The CDR3 reads CASSLSDFGFGELFF. CDR3 DNA sequence: TGTGCCAGCAGCCTTAGCGATTTTGGGTTCGGGGAGCTGTTTTTT. Complete variable domain (other parts from reference TRBV5-6 and TRBJ2-2): DAGVTQSPTHLIKTRGQQVTLRCSPKSGHDTVSWYQQALGQGPQFIFQYYEEEERQRGNFPDRFSGHQFPNYSSELNVNALLLGDSALYLCASSLSDFGFGELFFGEGSRLTVL.

This chain uses TRBV27 with TRBJ1-3; 7 nucleotides match TRBD1. V was pared by 5 bases and J by 6 bases, with 7 bases of the junction left unmatched. The CDR3 contains 14 residues. Germline V lookup: CDR1 MNHEY, CDR2 SMNVEV (reference sequence). CDR3 sequence reads: CASSLTGVQNTIYF. Here the CDR3 DNA reads TGTGCCAGCAGTCTCACAGGGGTCCAAAACACCATATATTTT.

The chain employs TRBV19 and TRBJ2-2, with 7 positions matching TRBD2. The V gene's germline CDR1 is LNHDA and CDR2 SQIVND (reference sequence). Germline trimming cut 6 bases from V and 0 bases from J; bases unmatched to any gene: 4. The CDR3 is 15 residues long. CDR3 in amino acids: CASSAGDANTGELFF. Here the CDR3 DNA reads TGTGCCAGTAGCGCGGGAGACGCGAACACCGGGGAGCTGTTTTTT.

The table lists this clone with a count of one. CDR3: CASRSRTGGGDGYTF. The CDR3 DNA reads TGTGCAAGTCGCTCAAGGACAGGGGGCGGGGACGGCTACACCTTC. This chain connects TRBV12-2 to TRBJ1-2; no DNA check was done on the table's D call, TRBD1. TRBV12-2 is a pseudogene locus. The CDR3 sequence is 15 residues long.

The chain uses TRBV6-1 and TRBJ2-5; 8 bases match TRBD1. The germline V gene encodes CDR1 MNHNS and CDR2 SASEGT. The CDR3 extends over 14 amino acids. Trimming at V came to 4 bases and at J to 5 bases, leaving 6 bases not matched to a gene. CDR3 loop: CASSVRGLEETQYF. In DNA, the CDR3 is TGTGCCAGCAGTGTCAGGGGGCTTGAGGAGACCCAGTACTTC.

This chain links TRBV9 with TRBJ2-1; 7 bases match TRBD2. J gave up 11 bases and V 4 bases, and 15 bases lay outside the gene matches. From germline, CDR1 is SGDLS and CDR2 YYNGEE. The CDR3 totals 15 residues. The CDR3 sequence is CASSPGGLGSDKQFF. In DNA form, the CDR3 reads TGTGCCAGCAGCCCCGGTGGACTAGGGTCCGATAAGCAGTTCTTC. The whole variable domain, filled in from reference TRBV9 and TRBJ2-1, reads DSGVTQTPKHLITATGQRVTLRCSPRSGDLSVYWYQQSLDQGLQFLIQYYNGEERAKGNILERFSAQQFPDLHSELNLSSLELGDSALYFCASSPGGLGSDKQFFGPGTRLTVL.

In its sample, this clone was seen once. This sequence joins TRBV6-4 and TRBJ1-4; no definite D call. The germline gives CDR1 MRHNA, CDR2 SNTAGT. The CDR3 covers 11 residues. V dropped 6 bases and J dropped 10 bases, with 9 bases sitting between them. CDR3 bases: TGTGCCAGCAGGGGCCCTGGAAAACTGTTTTTT. Amino acid sequence: CASRGPGKLFF.

The rearrangement joins TRBV27 to TRBJ1-5; D gene unclear. The CDR3 loop spans 13 amino acids. Trimming took off 5 bases at V and 2 bases at J, with 7 bases between the two ends. Per germline, CDR1 MNHEY and CDR2 SMNVEV (reference sequence). The CDR3 here is CASSPTGNQPQHF. DNA of the CDR3: TGTGCCAGCAGTCCTACCGGCAATCAGCCCCAGCATTTT.

The V call is TRBV30, the J call TRBJ2-1, with a possible D match to TRBD1 (5 bases). V was trimmed by 0 bases and J by 10 bases, leaving 7 bases between them. This CDR3 comprises 11 residues. Germline values: CDR1 GTSNPN, CDR2 SVGIG (reference sequence). This chain's CDR3 is CAWSVGAEQFF. CDR3 in DNA: TGTGCCTGGAGTGTAGGGGCGGAGCAGTTCTTC.

This chain joins TRBV7-8 and TRBJ1-1, with D perhaps TRBD1 (5 bases). Looked up from germline, CDR1 is SGHVS and CDR2 is FQNEAQ. The ends were cut back, 6 bases at V and 1 base at J, with 9 bases in the middle. The CDR3 contains 13 residues. The CDR3 DNA reads TGTGCCAGCAGGATGGGGCAGAACACTGAAGCTTTCTTT. Translated, it gives CASRMGQNTEAFF.

This clone was seen a few times. The CDR3 coding sequence is TGTGCCTGGAGTGTAATGGCGGATAGCTCCTACGAGCAGTACTTC. Amino acids: CAWSVMADSSYEQYF. The chain links TRBV30 to TRBJ2-7; D remains ambiguous. With 0 bases removed from V and 0 bases from J, the gap between germline ends came to 12 bases. This CDR3 has 15 residues. The germline V gene encodes CDR1 GTSNPN and CDR2 SVGIG (reference sequence).

This clone was detected only a few times. The chain couples TRBV19 to TRBJ1-1, with D unresolved. CDR3 size: 15 residues. Germline CDR1 reads LNHDA; CDR2 reads SQIVND (reference sequence). Trimming pared 5 bases from V and 3 bases from J, leaving 16 bases between. The DNA for the CDR3 is TGTGCCAGTAGTGAAAGCCCCCTCGGGGACACTGAAGCTTTCTTT. Protein product: CASSESPLGDTEAFF.

The rearrangement uses TRBV29-1 and TRBJ2-5; possibly TRBD2 for D (5 bases). The ends were cut back, 6 bases at V and 0 bases at J, with 8 bases in the middle. This CDR3 is built from 12 residues. Germline CDR1 is SQVTM and CDR2 is ANQGSEA. In DNA form, the CDR3 reads TGCAGCGTGCGGGCCTACCAAGAGACCCAGTACTTC. This gives the protein CSVRAYQETQYF.

The chain recombines TRBV13 with TRBJ2-1; the D is unclear. The CDR3 runs to 12 residues. CDR1 PRHDT and CDR2 FYEKMQ come from the germline V gene (reference sequence). Between the trimmed V and J ends, which lost 7 bases and 1 base, there was a span of 5 bases. CDR3: CASTRSYNEQFF. In nucleotides, the CDR3 is TGTGCCAGCACTCGGTCCTACAATGAGCAGTTCTTC.